These 28 T cell receptor beta chains were all obtained from the same sample, sequenced in a study of neurological immune-mediated disorders. TCRdb passed the 5' RACE reads through MiXCR, listing each CDR3 protein once. The table shows more than 50,000 distinct CDR3 sequences, with about 3.5% occurring only once. The specimen was PBMCs. The receptors stem from a woman aged 45-60 years with multiple sclerosis.

This clonotype showed up many times. The DNA of the CDR3 is TGTGCCAGCAGCGTAGAGAGAGCAACTAATGAAAAACTGTTTTTT. Amino acid sequence: CASSVERATNEKLFF. The V call is TRBV7-6, the J call TRBJ1-4; D not resolved. Germline values: CDR1 SGHVS, CDR2 FNYEAQ. With 5 bases removed from V and 0 bases from J, the gap between germline ends came to 10 bases. The CDR3 spans 15 residues.

This clonotype was observed many times. The chain joins TRBV20-1 to TRBJ2-3; D possibly corresponds to TRBD1 (5 bases). The CDR3 sequence is 14 residues long. V gave up 2 bases and J gave up 6 bases, with 15 bases separating them. CDR1 is DFQATT and CDR2 is SNEGSKA in the germline V gene (reference sequence). The CDR3 DNA reads TGCAGTGCTAGACCCATGGGGCGTGCGGATACGCAGTATTTT. This translates into CSARPMGRADTQYF.

This clonotype occurred many times. V is TRBV7-9 and J is TRBJ2-1; TRBD2 matches 10 bases. Germline assignment: CDR1 SEHNR and CDR2 FQNEAQ (reference sequence). V dropped 3 bases and J dropped 5; count of bases not matched to a gene: 1. This CDR3 is 14 amino acids long. Here the CDR3 reads CASSFGTSDNEQFF. The DNA for the CDR3 is TGTGCCAGCAGCTTCGGGACTAGCGACAATGAGCAGTTCTTC.

In its sample, this clonotype was seen many times. The chain joins TRBV25-1 to TRBJ1-3; a weak D match, TRBD1 (5 bases). Germline CDR1 MGHDK, CDR2 SYGVNS. V lost 5 bases, J lost 5 bases, and 19 bases lay in between. The CDR3 is made up of 16 amino acids. The CDR3 DNA reads TGTGCCAGCAGTATTGGACACCCTAGCCCCAGAAACACCATATATTTT. It yields the protein CASSIGHPSPRNTIYF.

This clonotype has ten or more counts. J is TRBJ2-3 and V is TRBV9, with TRBD1 as a possible D gene (5 bases). Between the trimmed V and J ends, which lost 4 bases and 5 bases, there was a span of 14 bases. CDR1 and CDR2 from the germline V gene are SGDLS and YYNGEE. The CDR3 length is 14 residues. The CDR3 is CASSIRDSQDTQYF. The CDR3 nucleotides are TGTGCCAGCAGCATTCGAGACAGCCAAGATACGCAGTATTTT.

In this sample, this clonotype turned up many times. The chain combines TRBV12-3 or TRBV12-4 with TRBJ1-2; D is ambiguous. The CDR3 is 12 residues long. Trimming removed 2 bases from V and 8 bases from J, with 9 bases in between. The CDR3 sequence: CASSLRARGYTF. As DNA, the CDR3 is TGTGCCAGCAGTTTAAGGGCCCGAGGCTACACCTTC.

This clonotype was detected many times. V is TRBV20-1 and J is TRBJ2-3; no clear D gene. The germline V gene has CDR1 DFQATT and CDR2 SNEGSKA (reference sequence). The CDR3 is made up of 14 amino acids. V gave up 1 base and J gave up 0 bases, with 8 bases separating them. The CDR3 sequence is CSARVGSSTDTQYF. For the CDR3, the DNA is TGCAGTGCTAGAGTCGGGTCTAGCACAGATACGCAGTATTTT.

This clonotype was detected a few times. A much larger clonotype is one base distant, so this may be a read error. The chain links TRBV20-1 to TRBJ1-3, with D possibly matching TRBD1 (5 bases). The CDR3 contains 12 residues. The germline gives CDR1 DFQATT, CDR2 SNEGSKA (reference sequence). CDR3 sequence (DNA): TGCAGTGCCGGGACCGCTGGAAAAACCATATATTTT. Its protein product is CSAGTAGKTIYF.

The chain carries TRBV5-5 and TRBJ2-4, with TRBD2 as a possible D gene (5 bases). Germline V lookup: CDR1 SGHKS, CDR2 YYEKEE (reference sequence). CDR3 size: 13 residues. V lost 2 bases to trimming and J lost 10 bases, with 13 bases between them. The CDR3 loop reads CASSLAELKIQYF. CDR3 DNA: TGTGCCAGCAGCTTAGCGGAGTTAAAAATTCAGTACTTC.

Many counts were recorded for this clonotype. V and J are TRBV7-2 and TRBJ2-1; 10 bases are a match to TRBD2. Per germline, CDR1 SGHTA and CDR2 FQGNSA. The CDR3 is 15 residues long. V lost 6 bases and J lost 0; bases outside the gene matches: 2. The chain's CDR3 is CASSRLAGSYNEQFF. In DNA form, the CDR3 reads TGTGCCAGCAGTCGACTAGCGGGCTCCTACAATGAGCAGTTCTTC.

This clonotype has a count of ten or more. The chain is built from TRBV10-3 and TRBJ2-1; 8 positions match TRBD1. The J segment lost 5 bases and the V segment lost 2 bases, leaving 5 bases of the junction unmatched. The length of the CDR3 is 15 residues. Germline CDR1 is ENHRY and CDR2 is SYGVKD. The CDR3 region is CAISEPGTGDNEQFF. The CDR3 coding sequence is TGTGCCATCAGTGAGCCCGGGACAGGCGACAATGAGCAGTTCTTC.

This clonotype has only a few counts. The chain is built from TRBV2 and TRBJ2-7; D is undetermined. Germline V CDR1 and CDR2: SNHLY, FYNNEI. The CDR3 is made up of 13 amino acids. The V and J ends lost 5 bases and 3 bases respectively, with 11 bases between them. CDR3 sequence reads: CASSHDMDYEQYF. The CDR3 DNA is TGTGCCAGCAGTCACGACATGGACTACGAGCAGTACTTC.

This clonotype occurred many times. The chain joins TRBV7-2 to TRBJ1-1; D perhaps matches TRBD1 (5 bases). This CDR3 has 14 amino acids. Trimming cost V 1 base and J 6 bases, with 12 bases left between them. Germline V gene lookup returns CDR1 SGHTA and CDR2 FQGNSA. The CDR3 protein is CASSLDGTRAEAFF. The CDR3 DNA sequence: TGTGCCAGCAGCTTAGACGGAACCAGGGCTGAAGCTTTCTTT.

This clonotype was detected ten times or more. The gene calls are TRBV9 and TRBJ2-5; D unclear. The germline V gene encodes CDR1 SGDLS and CDR2 YYNGEE. V was shortened by 0 bases and J by 0 bases, with 6 bases between the two germline ends. The CDR3 length is 14 residues. This CDR3 reads CASSVGIDQETQYF. For the CDR3, the DNA is TGTGCCAGCAGCGTAGGAATAGACCAAGAGACCCAGTACTTC.

This clonotype was found many times. The chain employs TRBV10-3 and TRBJ2-4; D unclear. V was trimmed by 5 bases and J by 0 bases, leaving 14 bases between them. The CDR3 runs to 16 residues. Germline CDR1 is ENHRY and CDR2 is SYGVKD. The CDR3 region is CAISPEVPIAKNIQYF. In nucleotides, the CDR3 is TGTGCCATCAGTCCCGAGGTCCCCATAGCCAAAAACATTCAGTACTTC.

At least ten counts were recorded for this clonotype. The V and J genes are TRBV5-1 and TRBJ2-3; D is tentatively TRBD1 or TRBD2 (5 bases each). This CDR3 is 14 amino acids long. The V end was cut by 7 bases, the J end by 0 bases, with 12 bases between. Germline assignment: CDR1 SGHRS and CDR2 YFSETQ. CDR3 protein: CASAPGASTDTQYF. CDR3 sequence (DNA): TGCGCCAGCGCCCCCGGGGCCAGCACAGATACGCAGTATTTT.

This clonotype has a count of ten or more. V is TRBV6-6 and J is TRBJ2-3; D is uncertain. CDR1 and CDR2 (germline): MNHNY, SVGAGI (reference sequence). The V end lost 3 bases, the J end lost 0 bases, and 7 bases lay between the germline ends. This CDR3 has 14 residues. CDR3 residues: CASSYGVSTDTQYF. CDR3 nucleotide sequence: TGTGCCAGCAGTTATGGCGTGAGCACAGATACGCAGTATTTT.

This clonotype was seen many times. This chain connects TRBV6-2 or TRBV6-3 to TRBJ2-1, with D perhaps matching TRBD1 (6 bases). The germline V gene encodes CDR1 MNHEY and CDR2 SVGEGT. Trimming left V 2 bases short and J 5 bases short, with 10 bases between. This CDR3 is 14 amino acids long. This CDR3 is CASSYAGTNNEQFF. The CDR3 DNA reads as TGTGCCAGCAGTTACGCCGGGACAAACAATGAGCAGTTCTTC.

This clonotype was detected ten times or more. The chain recombines TRBV27 with TRBJ1-5; D gene ambiguous. V dropped 5 bases and J dropped 1 base, with 9 bases sitting between them. CDR1 and CDR2 (germline): MNHEY, SMNVEV (reference sequence). This CDR3 comprises 14 residues. The CDR3 bases are TGTGCCAGCAGTGAGAGTCAAAGCAATCAGCCCCAGCATTTT. Protein sequence: CASSESQSNQPQHF.

A note on this clonotype: A much larger clone is a single base away; this may be a read error. The chain employs TRBV20-1 and TRBJ2-7; the D gene is possibly TRBD1 (5 bases). Per the germline V gene, CDR1 is DFQATT and CDR2 is SNEGSKA (reference sequence). The CDR3 contains 15 residues. This chain's CDR3 is CSSRDINRNFYEQYF. CDR3 nucleotide sequence: TGCAGTTCTAGAGATATAAACAGGAACTTTTACGAGCAGTACTTC.

The chain has TRBV6-6 and TRBJ1-6, with D unresolved. Trimming removed 9 bases from V and 6 bases from J, with 3 bases in between. CDR3 length: 10 amino acids. Germline values: CDR1 MNHNY, CDR2 SVGAGI (reference sequence). The DNA for the CDR3 is TGTGCCAGAGGTAATTCACCCCTCCACTTT. Translating it yields CARGNSPLHF.

This clonotype was counted at least ten times. The chain combines TRBV7-9 with TRBJ2-1; D is perhaps TRBD2 (5 bases). The V and J ends lost 5 bases and 7 bases respectively, with 21 bases between them. The germline gives CDR1 SEHNR, CDR2 FQNEAQ (reference sequence). The CDR3 totals 16 residues. CDR3: CASSLWASSGWNEQFF. The CDR3, as DNA: TGTGCCAGCAGCCTCTGGGCCTCCTCGGGGTGGAATGAGCAGTTCTTC.

The CDR3 DNA reads TGTGCCAGCAGAGAACAGGGGCCCACTGAAGCTTTCTTT. It specifies CASREQGPTEAFF. The chain employs TRBV2 and TRBJ1-1, with 7 nucleotides matching TRBD1. This CDR3 region has 13 residues. Germline values: CDR1 SNHLY, CDR2 FYNNEI. V lost 6 bases, J lost 4 bases, and 5 bases stayed unmatched.

This clonotype was seen only a few times. This chain links TRBV5-1 with TRBJ2-3, with 11 positions matching TRBD1. Germline V gene lookup returns CDR1 SGHRS and CDR2 YFSETQ. V shed 4 bases, J shed 4 bases, and the junction held 8 bases outside the gene matches. There are 16 residues in the CDR3. In nucleotides, the CDR3 is TGCGCCAGCAGCCGTGGACAGGGGGCATCAGCAGATACGCAGTATTTT. Translating gives CASSRGQGASADTQYF.

The V gene is TRBV19, the J gene TRBJ2-3; the D is unclear. The ends were cut back, 5 bases at V and 0 bases at J, with 6 bases in the middle. Germline V gives CDR1 LNHDA, CDR2 SQIVND (reference sequence). The CDR3 is 13 residues long. The CDR3 DNA is TGTGCCAGTAGTGACGGTAGCACAGATACGCAGTATTTT. The encoded protein is CASSDGSTDTQYF.

This clonotype has a count of ten or more. For the CDR3, the DNA is TGTGCCAGCAGCTTAGGAGCGGGAGGGCGGGATAAGGAGACCCAGTACTTC. Protein product: CASSLGAGGRDKETQYF. The rearrangement joins TRBV5-6 to TRBJ2-5; TRBD2 agrees at 10 bases. The CDR3 has 17 residues. The germline CDR1 and CDR2 sequences are SGHDT and YYEEEE. J gave up 5 bases and V 2 bases, and 12 bases lay outside the gene matches.

The rearrangement joins TRBV20-1 to TRBJ1-5; TRBD1 matches at 11 bases. CDR1 DFQATT and CDR2 SNEGSKA come from the germline V gene (reference sequence). The CDR3 covers 15 residues. The J segment lost 11 bases and the V segment lost 6 bases, leaving 15 bases of the junction unmatched. As DNA, the CDR3 is TGCAGTGCCCCGATGGGGGACAGGGGGGTCAGGGCCCAGCATTTT. Translated, it gives CSAPMGDRGVRAQHF.

V usage is TRBV9 and J usage is TRBJ2-1; D gene uncertain. V lost 1 base to trimming and J lost 9 bases, with 8 bases between them. The germline V gene has CDR1 SGDLS and CDR2 YYNGEE. This CDR3 region has 12 residues. CDR3 bases: TGTGCCAGCAGCGTACATCTAGGTGAGCAGTTCTTC. Translated, it gives CASSVHLGEQFF.